This T cell receptor beta chain emerged from a study of blood T cells in healthy people across ages. The donors, healthy Caucasians from Russia, were aged about 6 to 95. Investigators took about 10 milliliters of peripheral blood from every donor. From germline, CDR1 is KGHDR and CDR2 SFDVKD. The CDR3 loop spans 14 amino acids. V lost 6 bases and J 7 bases, leaving 15 bases between the germline ends. This clonotype was detected only a few times. The authors ran a second PCR of about 6 to 11 cycles using a sample-barcoded 5' primer and a J-beta primer mix. TCRdb re-derived calls from the 5' RACE reads in MiXCR, one entry per CDR3 protein. Of 1.4 million to 1.5 million distinct CDR3 sequences listed, 42% are singletons.

Material: blood. The clonotype was recovered from a woman younger than 30 in good health. The chain uses TRBV24-1 and TRBJ1-5, with unresolved D. The CDR3 DNA sequence: TGTGCCACCAGTTCTGGCAGGAATATCCAGCCCCAGCATTTT. Its protein product is CATSSGRNIQPQHF.